This T cell receptor beta chain was captured in a study of identical twins. Notes on the study in general: In drawing conclusions, the study used cross-sectional statistical analysis and did not follow the same donors. Compared with unrelated sharing, twin-shared out-of-frame alpha sequences had more low-probability sequences. Because invariant MAIT and iNKT cells could be present, zero-insertion analyses could be partly confounded.

Germline assignment: CDR1 SGHTA and CDR2 FQGNSA. Unmatched junction bases numbered 7, after V lost 4 bases and J lost 7 bases. This CDR3 comprises 14 residues. Concerning this clonotype: Its antigen is not identified.

From the 5' RACE reads, TCRdb called clonotypes with MiXCR, one entry per CDR3 protein. The data show roughly 720,000 distinct CDR3 sequences, 15% to 20% seen once. The sample also formed part of further work on T cells expressing NK-cell markers.

This receptor was obtained from a woman aged 18-30 years in good health. Sequences were obtained from PBMCs. This chain uses TRBV7-2 with TRBJ1-5, with 7 nucleotides matching TRBD1. The CDR3 protein is CASSSRQGPQPQHF. The CDR3 DNA reads TGTGCCAGCAGCTCGAGACAGGGACCACAGCCCCAGCATTTT.